The 32 T cell receptor beta chains reported below all come from one sample, sequenced in a study of cytomegalovirus exposure and HLA in healthy donors. Libraries were prepared by immunoSEQ multiplex PCR; TCRdb keeps only in-frame clonotypes and omits some of them. This table holds about 98,000 clones, about 88% found once. The sequencing sample was made of PBMCs. These receptors all stem from a man younger than 35 in good health and CMV-seropositive.

This chain joins TRBV11-3 and TRBJ2-3; 10 bases match TRBD2. V dropped 4 bases and J dropped 0; count of bases not matched to a gene: 4. The germline gives CDR1 SGHNT, CDR2 YENEEA. The length of the CDR3 is 16 residues. CDR3 nucleotide sequence: TGTGCCAGCAGCTCCCGACTAGCGGGTAGCACAGATACGCAGTATTTT. Protein: CASSSRLAGSTDTQYF.

This sequence joins TRBV7-9 and TRBJ1-6, with no clear D. V gave up 5 bases and J gave up 7 bases, with 12 bases separating them. Germline assignment: CDR1 SEHNR and CDR2 FQNEAQ (reference sequence). This CDR3 is built from 14 residues. The CDR3 spells CASSQLGDNSPLHF. CDR3 DNA: TGTGCCAGCAGCCAACTGGGAGACAATTCACCCCTCCACTTT.

The V call is TRBV6-4, the J call TRBJ2-1; 10 bases map to TRBD2. The CDR3 has 16 residues. Germline trimming cut 8 bases from V and 4 bases from J; bases unmatched to any gene: 11. Germline V gene lookup returns CDR1 MRHNA and CDR2 SNTAGT. The CDR3 region is CASSPEALAGYNEQFF. CDR3 in DNA: TGTGCCAGCTCCCCCGAAGCACTAGCGGGATACAATGAGCAGTTCTTC.

This clone has only one observation. J is TRBJ1-1 and V is TRBV7-9; 8 positions match TRBD1. The CDR3 extends over 14 amino acids. The ends lost 5 bases at V and 5 bases at J; junction bases unmatched: 7. Germline lookup yields CDR1 SEHNR and CDR2 FQNEAQ (reference sequence). The CDR3 spells CASSTWTGRTEAFF. CDR3 nucleotide sequence: TGTGCCAGCAGCACTTGGACAGGGAGGACTGAAGCTTTCTTT.

The chain is built from TRBV9 and TRBJ2-7; possibly TRBD2 for D (6 bases). Per germline, CDR1 SGDLS and CDR2 YYNGEE. CDR3 size: 15 residues. V shed 2 bases and J shed 0 bases, with 12 bases lying between them. Here the CDR3 DNA reads TGTGCCAGCAGCGTGGGGGGATACCTCTCCTACGAGCAGTACTTC. Residues: CASSVGGYLSYEQYF.

This clone was counted only a few times. The chain couples TRBV5-8 to TRBJ2-7, with 9 bases matching TRBD2. This CDR3 has 15 residues. Germline CDR1 SGHTS, CDR2 YDEGEE. V lost 0 bases and J lost 6; bases outside the gene matches: 7. As DNA, the CDR3 is TGTGCCAGCAGCTTGGTGGCGGGAGGGCCAATCGAGCAGTACTTC. Translating it yields CASSLVAGGPIEQYF.

V usage is TRBV28 and J usage is TRBJ2-7; unclear D gene. The CDR3 consists of 14 residues. V lost 5 bases and J lost 0, with 11 bases in between. Germline V gene lookup returns CDR1 MDHEN and CDR2 SYDVKM. The CDR3 DNA reads as TGTGCCAGCAGTCTGACACCCAGCTCCTACGAGCAGTACTTC. Residues: CASSLTPSSYEQYF.

This chain joins TRBV14 and TRBJ2-7; 7 bases are shared with TRBD2. V lost 1 base, J lost 5 bases, and 14 bases stayed unmatched. The CDR3 sequence is 17 residues long. Germline lookup yields CDR1 SGHDN and CDR2 FVKESK. DNA for the CDR3: TGTGCCAGCAGCCAAGTGATCTTCGGGAGGTCGCGGCACGAGCAGTACTTC. Its translation is CASSQVIFGRSRHEQYF. Looking up the rest from reference TRBV14 and TRBJ2-7 gives the full variable domain: EAGVTQFPSHSVIEKGQTVTLRCDPISGHDNLYWYRRVMGKEIKFLLHFVKESKQDESGMPNNRFLAERTGGTYSTLKVQPAELEDSGVYFCASSQVIFGRSRHEQYFGPGTRLTVT.

The genes are TRBV15 and TRBJ2-1; D is possibly TRBD2 (6 bases). The CDR3 is made up of 15 amino acids. Looked up from germline, CDR1 is LNHNV and CDR2 is YYDKDF (reference sequence). V was trimmed by 7 bases and J by 0 bases, leaving 13 bases between them. CDR3 residues: CATTSETSSYNEQFF. CDR3 bases: TGTGCCACCACCTCCGAGACTAGCTCCTACAATGAGCAGTTCTTC.

The table lists this clone with a count of one. The chain joins TRBV19 to TRBJ2-7; D is unresolved. Germline values: CDR1 LNHDA, CDR2 SQIVND (reference sequence). There are 12 residues in the CDR3. Trimming took off 5 bases at V and 4 bases at J, with 9 bases between the two ends. The DNA of the CDR3 is TGTGCCAGTAGTGCCACACCTTACGAGCAGTACTTC. It encodes CASSATPYEQYF.

This clone was counted once. The chain is built from TRBV6-7 and TRBJ2-2, with D possibly TRBD1 on 5 matching bases. TRBV6-7 falls under the ORF class, with uncertain function. Trimming stripped 6 bases from V and 4 bases from J, with 21 bases between. CDR3 length: 17 residues. The CDR3 coding sequence is TGTGCCAGCAGCCCCACCGGACATAGGACGGCCACCGGGGAGCTGTTTTTT. This sequence encodes CASSPTGHRTATGELFF.

In this sample, this clone turned up once. The J gene is TRBJ1-5, the V gene TRBV10-3; 8 positions agree with TRBD1. The CDR3 is made up of 14 amino acids. Germline lookup yields CDR1 ENHRY and CDR2 SYGVKD. Trimming at V came to 6 bases and at J to 5 bases, leaving 6 bases not matched to a gene. CDR3 sequence reads: CAIRDAGGDQPQHF. CDR3 bases: TGTGCCATCAGGGATGCAGGGGGCGATCAGCCCCAGCATTTT.

V and J are TRBV7-9 and TRBJ2-1, with D maybe TRBD1 (5 bases). CDR3 length: 18 amino acids. CDR1 is SEHNR and CDR2 is FQNEAQ in the germline V gene (reference sequence). V lost 1 base to trimming and J lost 3 bases, with 19 bases between them. CDR3 DNA sequence: TGTGCCAGCAGCTTAGGGGGCCCTGGGCGGCGACTCTACAATGAGCAGTTCTTC. Residues: CASSLGGPGRRLYNEQFF. The whole variable domain, filled in from reference TRBV7-9 and TRBJ2-1, reads DTGVSQNPRHKITKRGQNVTFRCDPISEHNRLYWYRQTLGQGPEFLTYFQNEAQLEKSRLLSDRFSAERPKGSFSTLEIQRTEQGDSAMYLCASSLGGPGRRLYNEQFFGPGTRLTVL.

This sequence joins TRBV27 and TRBJ2-1; 7 nucleotides align to TRBD2. This CDR3 has 13 residues. The junction had 7 bases not matched to a gene; V was cut back by 3 bases and J by 11 bases. Looked up from germline, CDR1 is MNHEY and CDR2 is SMNVEV (reference sequence). CDR3 nucleotides: TGTGCCAGCAGTTTCGTGGGGGGGGATAAGCAGTTCTTC. Amino acids: CASSFVGGDKQFF.

V is TRBV5-6 and J is TRBJ1-4; 11 bases are a match to TRBD1. Germline V gene data show CDR1 as SGHDT and CDR2 as YYEEEE. This CDR3 has 17 residues. V dropped 2 bases and J dropped 4; count of bases not matched to a gene: 7. This chain's CDR3 is CASSFITGTGGNEKLFF. DNA of the CDR3: TGTGCCAGCAGCTTCATTACTGGGACAGGGGGTAATGAAAAACTGTTTTTT. The whole variable domain, filled in from reference TRBV5-6 and TRBJ1-4, reads DAGVTQSPTHLIKTRGQQVTLRCSPKSGHDTVSWYQQALGQGPQFIFQYYEEEERQRGNFPDRFSGHQFPNYSSELNVNALLLGDSALYLCASSFITGTGGNEKLFFGSGTQLSVL.

The chain is built from TRBV18 and TRBJ1-1; D might be TRBD1 (5 bases). This CDR3 has 16 residues. CDR1 is KGHSH and CDR2 is LQKENI in the germline V gene. With 2 bases removed from V and 0 bases from J, the gap between germline ends came to 13 bases. This CDR3 is CASSPLLRQMNTEAFF. CDR3 coding DNA: TGTGCCAGCTCACCATTACTTAGACAGATGAACACTGAAGCTTTCTTT.

The rearrangement uses TRBV4-2 and TRBJ2-3; TRBD2 matches at 8 bases. This CDR3 comprises 14 residues. After removal of 3 bases from V and 4 bases from J, the junction contained 3 bases not matched to a gene. Germline V gene data show CDR1 as LGHNA and CDR2 as YNFKEQ. CDR3 region: CASSQDSGADTQYF. As DNA, the CDR3 is TGTGCCAGCAGCCAGGATAGCGGGGCAGATACGCAGTATTTT.

Notes on this clone: The identical CDR3 is also encoded by other nucleotide sequences in the sample. V is TRBV7-7 and J is TRBJ2-3, with D tentatively TRBD1 (6 bases). Germline V gives CDR1 SSHAT, CDR2 FNYEAQ (reference sequence). Trimming took off 1 base at V and 0 bases at J, with 8 bases between the two ends. The CDR3 is 15 residues long. CDR3 residues: CASSLGTGSTDTQYF. Here the CDR3 DNA reads TGTGCCAGCAGCTTAGGTACAGGGAGCACAGATACGCAGTATTTT.

Only one count was recorded for this clone. CDR3 coding DNA: TGTGCCAGCTCACCGCTGGACAGGGTTTTGGGGCTCGACTATGGCTACACCTTC. Its translation is CASSPLDRVLGLDYGYTF. The rearrangement joins TRBV18 to TRBJ1-2, with 8 bases that match TRBD1. V was clipped by 3 bases and J by 3 bases; unmatched bases: 15. Germline V gives CDR1 KGHSH, CDR2 LQKENI. This CDR3 is 18 amino acids long. Full variable domain (outside the CDR3, taken from reference TRBV18 and TRBJ1-2): NAGVMQNPRHLVRRRGQEARLRCSPMKGHSHVYWYRQLPEEGLKFMVYLQKENIIDESGMPKERFSAEFPKEGPSILRIQQVVRGDSAAYFCASSPLDRVLGLDYGYTFGSGTRLTVV.

V and J are TRBV5-6 and TRBJ2-3; 11 bases match TRBD1. After removal of 4 bases from V and 3 bases from J, the junction contained 4 bases not matched to a gene. Germline V gives CDR1 SGHDT, CDR2 YYEEEE. CDR3 length equals 15 residues. The CDR3 loop is CASSRGQGATDTQYF. CDR3 bases: TGTGCCAGCAGCCGCGGACAGGGGGCAACAGATACGCAGTATTTT.

The chain is built from TRBV19 and TRBJ2-1, with 7 positions matching TRBD1. The CDR3 spans 14 residues. Trimming cost V 9 bases and J 5 bases; bases outside gene matches: 10. CDR1 LNHDA and CDR2 SQIVND come from the germline V gene (reference sequence). In nucleotides, the CDR3 is TGTGCCAGCCGAGAGACCGGGACAGACAATGAGCAGTTCTTC. It encodes CASRETGTDNEQFF.

The V and J genes are TRBV5-1 and TRBJ1-1, with D perhaps TRBD1 (5 bases). Germline V gene data show CDR1 as SGHRS and CDR2 as YFSETQ. CDR3 size: 13 residues. Trimming took off 5 bases at V and 2 bases at J, with 10 bases between the two ends. DNA of the CDR3: TGCGCCAGCAGGTTGACAGTAAACACTGAAGCTTTCTTT. As protein: CASRLTVNTEAFF.

This chain connects TRBV28 to TRBJ2-2; D may be TRBD2 (5 bases). V dropped 8 bases and J dropped 8 bases, with 18 bases sitting between them. Germline V gene data show CDR1 as MDHEN and CDR2 as SYDVKM. The CDR3 runs 14 residues. DNA of the CDR3: TGTGCCAGCCGTTCTGGCGGACTGCAGGGGGAGCTGTTTTTT. Translating it yields CASRSGGLQGELFF.

Here the CDR3 reads CASSRPRGGRVYEAFF. The CDR3 DNA is TGTGCCAGCAGCCGACCCCGGGGGGGCAGGGTCTATGAAGCTTTCTTT. The V gene is TRBV7-8, the J gene TRBJ1-1; possibly TRBD1 for D (6 bases). The germline V gene has CDR1 SGHVS and CDR2 FQNEAQ. The CDR3 contains 16 residues. The ends were cut back, 5 bases at V and 7 bases at J, with 23 bases in the middle.

V and J are TRBV27 and TRBJ2-1; 10 bases are a match to TRBD2. V dropped 6 bases and J dropped 3; count of bases not matched to a gene: 8. The CDR3 covers 16 residues. Looked up from germline, CDR1 is MNHEY and CDR2 is SMNVEV (reference sequence). The chain's CDR3 is CASRPAGGPYYNEQFF. In DNA, the CDR3 is TGTGCCAGCAGGCCAGCGGGAGGGCCTTACTACAATGAGCAGTTCTTC.

This clone was recorded only once. V and J are TRBV29-1 and TRBJ2-5, with 9 nucleotides matching TRBD2. Germline-derived CDR1 and CDR2 are SQVTM and ANQGSEA. The CDR3 consists of 16 residues. V dropped 4 bases and J dropped 2; count of bases not matched to a gene: 11. The CDR3 sequence: CSVVPAGGNPQETQYF. Here the CDR3 DNA reads TGCAGCGTTGTTCCAGCGGGAGGTAACCCGCAAGAGACCCAGTACTTC.

To note about this clone: One junction end disagrees with the germline gene, perhaps due to a read error. The rearrangement uses TRBV6-4 and TRBJ2-1, with D hard to call. Germline V lookup: CDR1 MRHNA, CDR2 SNTAGT. This CDR3 has 12 amino acids. CDR3 sequence reads: CLPNRPGNEQFF. As DNA, the CDR3 is TGCCTTCCGAATAGGCCGGGCAATGAGCAGTTCTTC.

This clone showed up just once. The chain combines TRBV7-2 with TRBJ2-1, with 10 bases that match TRBD2. Germline V gene lookup returns CDR1 SGHTA and CDR2 FQGNSA. CDR3 length equals 17 residues. V was clipped by 2 bases and J by 9 bases; unmatched bases: 13. The CDR3 here is CASSLFSSGSSIGEQFF. In DNA form, the CDR3 reads TGTGCCAGCAGCTTATTTTCTAGCGGGAGTTCCATTGGTGAGCAGTTCTTC. The full variable domain, completed using reference TRBV7-2 and TRBJ2-1, is GAGVSQSPSNKVTEKGKDVELRCDPISGHTALYWYRQSLGQGLEFLIYFQGNSAPDKSGLPSDRFSAERTGGSVSTLTIQRTQQEDSAVYLCASSLFSSGSSIGEQFFGPGTRLTVL.

Concerning this clone itself: This sample also contains other DNA sequences that code for the same CDR3. V is TRBV4-3 and J is TRBJ2-6, with a tentative D call TRBD2 (5 bases). Looked up from germline, CDR1 is LGHNA and CDR2 is YSLEER. Trimming took off 0 bases at V and 1 base at J, with 7 bases between the two ends. This CDR3 has 16 residues. CDR3 sequence reads: CASSQDRGSGANVLTF. CDR3 coding DNA: TGCGCCAGCAGCCAAGACCGGGGATCTGGGGCCAACGTCCTGACTTTC.

V is TRBV4-3 and J is TRBJ2-1; 13 nucleotides match TRBD2. This CDR3 has 16 amino acids. Germline CDR1 is LGHNA and CDR2 is YSLEER. J was trimmed by 5 bases and V by 5 bases; bases with no gene match: 6. CDR3 bases: TGCGCCAGCAGCGTCGGGACTAGCGGGACTCACAATGAGCAGTTCTTC. As protein: CASSVGTSGTHNEQFF.

This clone was detected once. The chain carries TRBV5-5 and TRBJ2-1; D is possibly TRBD1 (5 bases). Looked up from germline, CDR1 is SGHKS and CDR2 is YYEKEE (reference sequence). The germline V and J ends were trimmed by 0 bases and 7 bases, with 17 bases remaining between them. This CDR3 has 16 residues. CDR3 residues: CASSLVWQGWLNEQFF. The CDR3 bases are TGTGCCAGCAGCTTGGTTTGGCAGGGATGGTTGAATGAGCAGTTCTTC.

The chain carries TRBV15 and TRBJ1-3; tentatively, D is TRBD1 (5 bases). The CDR3 totals 14 residues. The V and J ends lost 6 bases and 0 bases respectively, with 9 bases between them. Germline CDR1 reads LNHNV; CDR2 reads YYDKDF (reference sequence). The CDR3 is CATRLDTSGNTIYF. CDR3 DNA sequence: TGTGCCACCAGGCTGGACACCTCTGGAAACACCATATATTTT.